This entry lists 13 T cell receptor beta chains sequenced from one sample in a study of human T cells and chemical hapten exposure (dated by TCRdb to the early 2020s). The method behind the library was RACE. Instrument on record: NextSeq 500. TCRdb itself trimmed the public reads at Q25 with fastp, ran MiXCR and retained productive beta chains. Each record represents a unique CDR3 protein, reported with the most common genes and DNA among its rows. This sample lists approximately 74,000 distinct CDR3 sequences; around a third were detected once. The ten largest account for over 7.5% of the sample. Explained via the paper, the time point label denotes: patch test 1, 2 weeks after DPC sensitization. The sample's treatment or condition label, in plain terms: therapeutic diphenylcyclopropenone sensitization with weekly scalp DPC. The material was whole blood, obtained in connection with sensitization to the hapten diphenylcyclopropenone (DPC). These receptors were collected from a man between 40 and 49 years old with alopecia areata. Some clones in this sample may be carry-over from other donors' samples.

Of note for this clonotype: Because the CDR3's place on the DNA is in doubt, the DNA is left out and the CDR3 is given as listed by TCRdb. This chain links TRBV12-3 or TRBV12-4 with TRBJ2-7; the DNA was not used to check the table's D call, TRBD1. With termini counted, the CDR3 has 15 amino acids. CDR3: CASSLFGPGGYEQYF.

This chain links TRBV3-1 with TRBJ1-2, with D maybe TRBD1 (5 bases). The CDR3 is 15 residues long. V gave up 1 base and J gave up 2 bases, with 11 bases separating them. Germline V gene lookup returns CDR1 LGHDT and CDR2 YNNKEL (reference sequence). The CDR3 nucleotides are TGTGCCAGCAGCCAAGTCGGACATGAAAACTATGGCTACACCTTC. It translates to CASSQVGHENYGYTF.

The chain uses TRBV7-9 and TRBJ2-7; no reliable D call. The CDR3 spans 14 residues. V gave up 3 bases and J gave up 1 base, with 10 bases separating them. In germline, CDR1 is SEHNR, CDR2 FQNEAQ (reference sequence). CDR3 sequence (DNA): TGTGCCAGCAGCTTCGGGCAGCCTTCCTACGAGCAGTACTTC. It yields the protein CASSFGQPSYEQYF.

This rearrangement joins TRBV11-2 to TRBJ1-2; possibly TRBD1 for D (5 bases). The CDR3 consists of 14 residues. Trimming shortened V by 0 bases and J by 10 bases, and 15 bases separated the two germline ends. Germline CDR1 and CDR2: SGHAT and FQNNGV. The CDR3 region has the DNA TGTGCCAGCAGCTTAGATGAGGGGCTAGGAGACTACACCTTC. The encoded protein is CASSLDEGLGDYTF.

The gene calls are TRBV6-6 and TRBJ2-2; D remains ambiguous. The CDR3 has 13 residues. Trimming left V 5 bases short and J 7 bases short, with 11 bases between. Germline CDR1 and CDR2: MNHNY and SVGAGI (reference sequence). The DNA of the CDR3 is TGTGCCAGCAGTCCCCAGGAAGGCGGGGAGCTGTTTTTT. Protein product: CASSPQEGGELFF.

The chain carries TRBV20-1 and TRBJ1-1; TRBD1 aligns across 8 bases. The CDR3 covers 15 residues. Trimming cost V 2 bases and J 4 bases; bases outside gene matches: 9. Germline V gene lookup returns CDR1 DFQATT and CDR2 SNEGSKA (reference sequence). The CDR3 loop reads CSARLDRVWGTEAFF. In DNA, the CDR3 is TGCAGTGCTAGACTGGACAGGGTCTGGGGCACTGAAGCTTTCTTT.

This clonotype was seen only a few times. The V gene is TRBV18, the J gene TRBJ2-7, with 10 bases identical to TRBD2. The V and J ends lost 4 bases and 0 bases, in that order; junction bases with no gene match: 12. The CDR3 length is 18 residues. Germline V lookup: CDR1 KGHSH, CDR2 LQKENI. The CDR3 protein is CASSLYGSGRTISYEQYF. In nucleotides, the CDR3 is TGTGCCAGCTCACTCTACGGTAGCGGGAGGACCATCTCCTACGAGCAGTACTTC.

This chain uses TRBV18 with TRBJ2-7, with TRBD2 matching over 8 bases. The CDR3 contains 17 residues. Germline V gives CDR1 KGHSH, CDR2 LQKENI. Germline trimming cut 3 bases from V and 0 bases from J; bases unmatched to any gene: 10. CDR3 nucleotide sequence: TGTGCCAGCTCACCTAGAGCGATAGCGGGAAGCTCCTACGAGCAGTACTTC. This encodes CASSPRAIAGSSYEQYF.

The chain couples TRBV20-1 to TRBJ2-5; D gene uncertain. The germline gives CDR1 DFQATT, CDR2 SNEGSKA (reference sequence). The length of the CDR3 is 17 residues. Trimming removed 0 bases from V and 5 bases from J, with 22 bases in between. In nucleotides, the CDR3 is TGCAGTGCTAGAGATGAGTTCAACCCAGATGCTTTTGAGACCCAGTACTTC. Translating it yields CSARDEFNPDAFETQYF.

The chain recombines TRBV12-3 or TRBV12-4 with TRBJ2-2; 9 bases agree with TRBD1. The CDR3 spans 15 residues. The V and J ends lost 6 bases and 6 bases, in that order; junction bases with no gene match: 8. CDR3 in DNA: TGTGCCAGCAGGCCCGGACAGGGGCTCCCCGGGGAGCTGTTTTTT. It is translated as CASRPGQGLPGELFF.

The J gene is TRBJ2-2, the V gene TRBV7-2; D perhaps matches TRBD2 (5 bases). Trimming took 6 bases from V and 4 from J, leaving 12 bases between them. The CDR3 is 14 amino acids. CDR1 is SGHTA, CDR2 FQGNSA, per germline. The CDR3 DNA is TGTGCCAGCAGGGTTAGCGTCATCACCGGGGAGCTGTTTTTT. Translation gives CASRVSVITGELFF.

This clonotype was detected only a few times. This chain connects TRBV12-3 or TRBV12-4 to TRBJ2-7; 13 nucleotides line up with TRBD2. The CDR3 spans 14 residues. After removal of 6 bases from V and 3 bases from J, the junction contained 2 bases not matched to a gene. CDR3 residues: CASRLAGGHYEQYF. The CDR3 coding sequence is TGTGCCAGCAGACTAGCGGGAGGGCACTACGAGCAGTACTTC.

The V gene is TRBV13, the J gene TRBJ2-7; perhaps TRBD1 as D (5 bases). The CDR3 is 15 amino acids. Germline CDR1 reads PRHDT; CDR2 reads FYEKMQ (reference sequence). With 5 bases removed from V and 2 bases from J, the gap between germline ends came to 16 bases. The DNA for the CDR3 is TGTGCCAGCAGCGGTCCCAGGTTAGGGGCCTACGAGCAGTACTTC. Protein product: CASSGPRLGAYEQYF.